Shown below are 21 T cell receptor beta chains from a single sample sequenced in a study of cytomegalovirus exposure and HLA in healthy donors. The PCR had 60 Vbeta and 13 Jbeta primers. The data were produced by immunoSEQ multiplex PCR, yet TCRdb's version contains in-frame clones alone and is incomplete. This sample carries 100,000 to 150,000 clones, over 75% of them seen once, and the ten largest clones take 5.9%. Input material: PBMCs. These receptors originate from a middle-aged woman in good health and CMV-seropositive.

This sequence joins TRBV6-5 and TRBJ2-1; TRBD1 agrees at 9 bases. This CDR3 spans 15 amino acids. V lost 5 bases and J lost 4; bases outside the gene matches: 6. Germline assignment: CDR1 MNHEY and CDR2 SVGAGI. CDR3 DNA sequence: TGTGCCAGCAGTGCAGGACAGGGGAATTACAATGAGCAGTTCTTC. It specifies CASSAGQGNYNEQFF.

V and J are TRBV28 and TRBJ1-5, with unresolved D. The CDR3 has 12 amino acids. Per the germline V gene, CDR1 is MDHEN and CDR2 is SYDVKM. V lost 6 bases and J 7 bases, leaving 10 bases between the germline ends. CDR3 nucleotides: TGTGCCAGCAGCTCGGGAGGACAGCCCCAGCATTTT. Its translation is CASSSGGQPQHF.

The genes are TRBV2 and TRBJ2-3; unclear D gene. V lost 7 bases, J lost 0 bases, and 11 bases lay in between. Per the germline V gene, CDR1 is SNHLY and CDR2 is FYNNEI. This CDR3 is built from 14 residues. CDR3 nucleotides: TGTGCCAGCAAGACCGGCGGTAGCACAGATACGCAGTATTTT. Its protein product is CASKTGGSTDTQYF.

This sequence joins TRBV11-3 and TRBJ2-1; weak D call: TRBD1 (6 bases). The germline V gene has CDR1 SGHNT and CDR2 YENEEA. The V gene lost 1 base and the J gene lost 2 bases, with 15 bases spanning the gap. This CDR3 spans 17 amino acids. This CDR3 reads CASSLAPGEGTYNEQFF. The CDR3 DNA reads TGTGCCAGCAGCTTAGCCCCAGGGGAAGGAACCTACAATGAGCAGTTCTTC.

Turning to this clone: In the same sample, other DNA sequences code for this CDR3. The J gene is TRBJ1-1, the V gene TRBV29-1, with TRBD1 matching over 8 bases. The V segment lost 3 bases and the J segment 3 bases; nucleotides outside the gene matches: 3. There are 13 residues in the CDR3. CDR1 is SQVTM and CDR2 is ANQGSEA in the germline V gene. The CDR3 here is CSVDKTGDTEAFF. CDR3 DNA sequence: TGCAGCGTTGATAAGACAGGGGACACTGAAGCTTTCTTT.

This chain joins TRBV9 and TRBJ1-1; TRBD1 might be the D (5 bases). CDR3 length: 15 amino acids. The germline gives CDR1 SGDLS, CDR2 YYNGEE. The V and J ends lost 1 base and 1 base respectively, with 11 bases between them. The CDR3 protein is CASSVTQVANTEAFF. In nucleotides, the CDR3 is TGTGCCAGCAGCGTAACACAGGTCGCGAACACTGAAGCTTTCTTT.

V gene TRBV6-5 combines with J gene TRBJ1-4, with 8 bases lining up with TRBD1. The CDR3 totals 13 residues. The J segment lost 7 bases and the V segment lost 6 bases, leaving 4 bases of the junction unmatched. Germline CDR1 is MNHEY and CDR2 is SVGAGI. CDR3 nucleotides: TGTGCCAGCAGCCGGACAGGGCTTGAAAAACTGTTTTTT. It is translated as CASSRTGLEKLFF.

The chain has TRBV18 and TRBJ2-7; maybe TRBD2 (6 bases). CDR1 is KGHSH, CDR2 LQKENI, per germline. The CDR3 contains 15 residues. Deletions cut 3 bases from V and 1 base from J, with 13 bases between. CDR3 nucleotides: TGTGCCAGCTCACCGACAACCGGAGGGTCCTACGAGCAGTACTTC. Its protein is CASSPTTGGSYEQYF.

V usage is TRBV9 and J usage is TRBJ1-2; no definite D call. This CDR3 spans 14 amino acids. Between the trimmed V and J ends, which lost 4 bases and 2 bases, there was a span of 12 bases. Germline loops: CDR1 SGDLS, CDR2 YYNGEE. Here the CDR3 DNA reads TGTGCCAGCAGCTCACGAAACTTCAACTATGGCTACACCTTC. This sequence encodes CASSSRNFNYGYTF.

This chain connects TRBV18 to TRBJ1-6, with 10 bases lining up with TRBD1. With V trimmed by 5 bases and J by 0 bases, 7 bases remained unmatched. The CDR3 contains 18 residues. CDR1 is KGHSH and CDR2 is LQKENI in the germline V gene. The CDR3 DNA reads as TGTGCCAGCTCATCGGGACAGGGGCGAGGCTCCTATAATTCACCCCTCCACTTT. Protein sequence: CASSSGQGRGSYNSPLHF.

The chain has TRBV6-5 and TRBJ1-5; perhaps TRBD1 as D (6 bases). Trimming took 6 bases from V and 5 from J, leaving 11 bases between them. CDR1 and CDR2 from the germline V gene are MNHEY and SVGAGI. The CDR3 is 13 residues long. The CDR3 spells CASRQGSYQPQHF. For the CDR3, the DNA is TGTGCCAGCAGACAGGGCTCCTATCAGCCCCAGCATTTT.

The rearrangement uses TRBV7-8 and TRBJ1-1; 7 bases are shared with TRBD1. Germline CDR1 is SGHVS and CDR2 is FQNEAQ. The CDR3 covers 13 residues. With 7 bases clipped from V and 5 bases from J, the junction kept 7 bases outside the gene matches. The CDR3 region is CASTQGVGTEAFF. The CDR3 nucleotides read TGTGCCAGCACCCAGGGGGTCGGGACTGAAGCTTTCTTT.

As regards this clone: A read error may produce the germline difference seen at one junction end. This rearrangement joins TRBV11-2 to TRBJ1-4, with TRBD1 as a possible D gene (5 bases). Looked up from germline, CDR1 is SGHAT and CDR2 is FQNNGV. This CDR3 contains 12 residues. In DNA form, the CDR3 reads TGTGCCAGCAGCTTAGTAGGGGAAAAACTATTTTTT. This gives the protein CASSLVGEKLFF.

This clone has a handful of counts. This rearrangement joins TRBV28 to TRBJ2-7, with a tentative D call TRBD1 (6 bases). CDR1 is MDHEN and CDR2 is SYDVKM in the germline V gene. There are 15 residues in the CDR3. V was cut by 4 bases and J by 3 bases, with 16 bases left in between. CDR3 nucleotide sequence: TGTGCCAGCAGTTCCCCCGGGGCAGGGGACTACGAGCAGTACTTC. Translated: CASSSPGAGDYEQYF.

This clone was observed a few times. The chain is built from TRBV6-6 and TRBJ2-5, with TRBD1 as a possible D gene (6 bases). In germline, CDR1 is MNHNY, CDR2 SVGAGI (reference sequence). The CDR3 covers 15 residues. V was trimmed by 3 bases and J by 2 bases, leaving 13 bases between them. CDR3 DNA: TGTGCCAGCAGTTATCGATTTGACAGGCAAGAGACCCAGTACTTC. Encoded protein: CASSYRFDRQETQYF.

This clone appeared a few times. The chain has TRBV27 and TRBJ1-6; 8 bases align to TRBD1. Unmatched junction bases numbered 10, after V lost 6 bases and J lost 6 bases. From germline, CDR1 is MNHEY and CDR2 SMNVEV (reference sequence). This CDR3 has 16 residues. The DNA of the CDR3 is TGTGCCAGCAGACCTAAACAGGGGGATGTTAATTCACCCCTCCACTTT. Translation gives CASRPKQGDVNSPLHF.

This clone occurred a few times. V is TRBV7-3 and J is TRBJ2-3, with D unclear. The germline CDR1 and CDR2 sequences are SGHTA and FQGTGA. This CDR3 is 15 amino acids long. Trimming pared 1 base from V and 2 bases from J, leaving 10 bases between. For the CDR3, the DNA is TGTGCCAGCAGCTTAAGAGAGGCCCACACAGATACGCAGTATTTT. Encoded protein: CASSLREAHTDTQYF.

This chain uses TRBV29-1 with TRBJ2-3; 7 bases map to TRBD1. V was clipped by 6 bases and J by 0 bases; unmatched bases: 9. CDR3 length equals 15 residues. Germline V CDR1 and CDR2: SQVTM, ANQGSEA. CDR3 amino acids: CSVWGTDRSTDTQYF. DNA for the CDR3: TGCAGCGTCTGGGGGACAGACCGAAGCACAGATACGCAGTATTTT.

Concerning this clone itself: The same CDR3 also results from other DNA sequences found in this sample. This chain connects TRBV6-5 to TRBJ1-1, with a possible D match to TRBD1 (5 bases). From germline, CDR1 is MNHEY and CDR2 SVGAGI. Trimming cost V 6 bases and J 11 bases, with 13 bases left between them. The CDR3 totals 11 residues. For the CDR3, the DNA is TGTGCCAGCAGAGGAGGGACTAAGGCTTTCTTT. This sequence encodes CASRGGTKAFF.

The V and J genes are TRBV19 and TRBJ2-7; 10 bases align to TRBD2. CDR1 and CDR2 (germline): LNHDA, SQIVND (reference sequence). V lost 0 bases, J lost 2 bases, and 1 base stayed unmatched. The CDR3 is 15 residues long. The CDR3 here is CASSIDGTSAYEQYF. The CDR3 DNA sequence: TGTGCCAGTAGTATAGATGGGACTAGCGCCTACGAGCAGTACTTC.

The gene calls are TRBV4-1 and TRBJ1-2; TRBD1 matches at 7 bases. The germline V gene has CDR1 MGHRA and CDR2 YSYEKL. This CDR3 is 15 amino acids long. The V segment lost 1 base and the J segment 4 bases; nucleotides outside the gene matches: 6. CDR3 coding DNA: TGCGCCAGCAGCCAAGGCCAGGGGGGCAGCTATGGCTACACCTTC. It encodes CASSQGQGGSYGYTF.